The source of this T cell receptor beta chain is a study of cytomegalovirus exposure and HLA in healthy donors (dated by TCRdb to 2016 to 2017). For the wider study: An earlier analysis of 587 of the donors reported approximately 260 Gb of sequence data and 95 million to 120 million unique TCR beta sequences obtained from about 179 million T cells. An early release covering roughly 600 HLA-typed donors comprised about 320 gigabases of sequencing data and 85 million or so unique TCR sequences. Of the approximately 370 genotyped donors, roughly 76% were placed in the genetic ancestry cluster associated with self-reported Caucasian donors. The study was designed to test whether signatures of past pathogen exposure could be identified by cataloging public T cell receptors. The T cell repertoires of some 700 subjects were profiled by immunosequencing and related to cytomegalovirus serostatus. Along with the approximately 650-subject first cohort, a separate validation cohort of 120 different subjects was used. To predict cytomegalovirus infection status, the study brought together high-throughput TCR immunosequencing, statistical association of individual TCRs with disease status, and machine learning. A later analysis re-analyzed previously published TCR beta repertoires from about 600 donors and added high-resolution HLA genotyping to study TCR occurrence patterns. The later analysis used no new phenotypic data to find candidate immune exposures, relying instead on TCR beta sequences and their occurrence across donors. To decide whether each TCR beta V gene segment behaved as functional or pseudogenic, an earlier analysis of approximately 590 of the donors relied on high-throughput TCR beta sequencing. Donor age, sex, ethnicity and CMV serostatus were compiled together with the repertoire data. A later genetic analysis took genome-wide SNP genotypes for about three fifths of the 666 donors and used that subset as a discovery cohort. All discovery cohort repertoires had been generated on a single sequencing platform. HLA typing included class I and class II loci at four-digit resolution. Typing coverage varied by locus: about 620-630 donors for A, B, C, DRB1 and DQB1; approximately 560 for DQA1; more than 600 for DPA1; roughly 450 for DPB1. Five DR-DQ haplotypes were handled as single units for association and clustering, since linkage in the cohort was strong. On average, 235,054 unique TCR beta nucleotide sequences were sequenced per donor among some 430 genotyped donors of the cohort, with about 19% of those sequences being non-productive.

The cohort consisted of 600 to 700 healthy bone marrow donors. All cohort members were sampled while nominally healthy, although unrecorded immune exposures were likely present. The donor tested CMV seropositive, placing the donor among the 289 seropositive members of the cohort. A peripheral blood sample was collected from each donor, and TCR beta sequencing was performed on peripheral blood mononuclear cells. The Qiagen DNeasy Blood Extraction Kit was used to extract genomic DNA from the blood cell samples. This clone has more than one count but fewer than ten. Its antigen has not been determined. Per-nucleotide qualities are absent, and no much larger clonotype sits a single base away. The library was built by means of the immunoSEQ multiplex PCR assay. For the multiplex PCR, a mixture combining 60 forward primers for TCR Vbeta segments and 13 reverse primers for TCR Jbeta segments was used. Amplification of the CDR3 region of rearranged TCR beta genes was performed with a multiplex PCR assay on genomic DNA. Amplified TCR beta libraries were sequenced as 87-base-pair reads on the Illumina HiSeq System. Regarding the original processing steps: A later analysis tallied 75 million to 85 million unique TCR beta chains across the 650 to 750 repertoires, and about 10 million of those chains were shared by two or more donors. Raw reads were error-corrected and collapsed into unique sequences by a nearest-neighbor algorithm in which closely related sequences were merged to remove PCR and sequencing errors. Alignment of CDR3 sequences to IMGT reference sequences was used to assign V, D and J gene segments. For a sequence to be retained, a match of at least six nucleotides to both a V gene segment and a J gene segment was required. Rearrangements were classified as productive when the CDR3 lacked stop codons and remained in frame with V and J, and all other rearrangements were classified as non-productive. CDR3 was defined by IMGT convention, running from the second conserved V-encoded cysteine to the conserved J-encoded phenylalanine. In an earlier analysis of approximately 590 of the donors, sequences lacking an unambiguous match to a single V gene segment were excluded. An earlier analysis of approximately 590 of the donors called V segments functional above 56.7% productive rearrangements and segregating when the between-donor standard deviation exceeded 5%. To diagnose cytomegalovirus status from the catalog of TCR beta chain sequences, a statistical classification framework was built. In a later analysis, TCR nucleotide sequences were compared against IMGT/GENE-DB human TR gene sequences so that V and J genes could be assigned. A later analysis assigned CDR3 sequences and most-parsimonious VDJ recombination scenarios with the TCRdist pipeline. In a later analysis, each TCR beta chain was defined by its CDR3 amino acid sequence together with its V-gene family, and reads lacking a unique V-gene family were excluded. As a way to deal with suspected cross-contamination and a sequencing artifact, a later analysis dropped 450 to 700 nucleotide sequences that were highly shared and had low generation probability. A later analysis calculated a clonal expansion index for each public chain from normalized within-repertoire ranks of inferred template counts. Generation probabilities in a later analysis came from a VDJ recombination model fitted to out-of-frame rearrangements, and those results were checked against IGoR. In a later analysis, TCR-TCR, TCR-HLA and TCR-CMV co-occurrence was scored with hypergeometric tests, and a repertoire-size bias correction was applied to TCR pairs. In a later analysis, false discovery rates were estimated by permuting HLA or CMV assignments 20 times. In a later analysis, co-occurring TCRs were grouped using DBSCAN, with TCRdist sequence similarity added in when clustering inside HLA-allele-positive subsets. Repertoires with fewer than 30,000 or more than 120,000 public chains were left out of co-occurrence clustering, as were about five repertoires with anomalous nucleotide sharing. The immuneACCESS repertoire file appears here via TCRdb, limited to in-frame rearrangements. These files lack a portion of the clones; in checked studies, under half of the deficit traces to unresolved V genes, and the cause of the others is not known. V and J calls and clone size are given by that table; D and trimming were obtained from the DNA. The sample table holds roughly 250,000 clones, of which approximately 84% were seen once. 1.5% to 2.5% of the sample is held by the ten biggest clonotypes.

General findings and caveats noted by the study authors: The presence/absence analyses assumed that sequencing depth was roughly uniform across donors, and that assumption may not be true. Correlated functional status among segregating V segments might reflect linkage disequilibrium, but an unknown experimental factor could not be ruled out. According to a later analysis, most CMV-associated TCR beta chains appeared to be HLA-restricted, and the HLA associations seemed to be driven largely by CMV exposure. Specific HLA alleles were associated with around 18,000 TCR beta sequences at a false discovery rate of 0.05 in a later analysis. Compared with equally common non-associated chains, HLA-associated TCR beta chains in a later analysis were more clonally expanded and had lower generation probabilities. According to a later analysis, parvovirus B19, influenza, CMV and Epstein-Barr virus appeared linked to several top co-occurrence clusters. Strong co-occurrence of HLA alleles, especially DR and DQ, made assigning TCR associations to individual alleles difficult. The authors suggested that the approach could potentially be extended to other disease states and immunological phenotypes. Most TCR sequences were observed very rarely across donors, whereas some public TCRs were present in many individuals. A later analysis found that TCR association rates varied across HLA loci, with DRB1 alleles showing the most associated TCRs and HLA-C alleles the fewest. HLA typing was unavailable for some donors at each locus, so association tests used only the typed subset. Cytomegalovirus status was reported to be diagnosed by the classifier with high specificity and sensitivity in both the original and validation cohorts. This cohort had only TCR beta chains sequenced, and the lack of alpha or paired-chain data limited which features could be detected. In a later genetic analysis, fewer N-insertions in productive TCRs were reported among donors in an Asian-associated ancestry cluster than the approximately 710-donor mean. In an earlier analysis of about 540 of the donors, most TCR beta V segments were observed in productive rearrangements about 87% or about 30% of the time, broadly matching IMGT annotations. A few of the identified cytomegalovirus-associated TCR beta chains were confirmed in vitro to be specific for cytomegalovirus antigens. In the study, 150 to 200 TCR beta chains were listed as associated with cytomegalovirus. A cluster of highly shared sequence variants was judged likely to be a technical artifact of the sequencing pipeline. An association between a missense DCLRE1C variant and V-gene and J-gene trimming of TCR beta chains was found in a later genetic analysis and replicated in an independent cohort. The 87-base-pair reads could not distinguish some IMGT-functional V segments, including TRBV6-2 and TRBV6-3, so those segments were excluded. Because counts were too low, under 20 rarely observed V segments, including chromosome 9 orphons, were left out of the earlier analysis of a few hundred of the donors. The only immune exposure information available for the cohort was CMV serostatus. A further reported finding was that TCR beta sequences accurately predicted the HLA-A and HLA-B alleles for most subjects in the first cohort.

The CDR3, cysteine through phenylalanine, is 17 amino acids long. The sequence is cut down to CDR3 DNA, 51 bases in frame from base 1. As encoded in the germline V gene, CDR1 is SGHRS while CDR2 is YFSETQ. V and J are truncated by 0 bases and 0 bases respectively, leaving an intervening sequence of 15 bases. The chain couples TRBV5-1 to TRBJ1-2, and TRBD1 may be the D gene, going by 5 matching bases. The specimen sequenced was PBMCs. This sequence was found in a woman aged 40 to 50 in good health and CMV-seropositive. This receptor carries the CDR3 CASSLEQTGVSNYGYTF. In nucleotides, the sequence is TGCGCCAGCAGCTTGGAACAAACAGGAGTTTCTAACTATGGCTACACCTTC. Extended through the reference TRBV5-1 and TRBJ1-2 proteins, this CDR3 yields the full variable domain: KAGVTQTPRYLIKTRGQQVTLSCSPISGHRSVSWYQQTPGQGLQFLFEYFSETQRNKGNFPGRFSGRQFSNSRSEMNVSTLELGDSALYLCASSLEQTGVSNYGYTFGSGTRLTVV.